These 25 T cell receptor beta chains were sequenced from one sample in a study of monozygotic twins with inflammatory bowel disease. TCRdb reprocessed the 5' RACE reads, keeping one entry per CDR3 protein, no DNA. In total, the table holds approximately 340,000 distinct CDR3 sequences. Sample: blood. These TCRs come from a human donor with ulcerative colitis or Crohn's disease, or a healthy co-twin of an affected twin (not recorded which).

The CDR3 sequence is CASSYTRQGRWSPLHF. The V and J genes are TRBV7-8 and TRBJ1-6; TCRdb lists TRBD1, though no DNA is available to test this call. The CDR3 has 16 residues. The germline gives CDR1 SGHVS, CDR2 FQNEAQ.

J is TRBJ2-3 and V is TRBV5-1; TCRdb calls TRBD2, which cannot be checked without DNA. The CDR3 sequence is 16 residues long. Germline CDR1 and CDR2: SGHRS and YFSETQ. This CDR3 is CASSLVGGSSADTQYF.

The CDR3 spells CSARVTGSNSPLHF. This rearrangement joins TRBV20-1 to TRBJ1-6; TCRdb returns TRBD1, unconfirmable since there is no DNA. CDR1 is DFQATT, CDR2 SNEGSKA, per germline (reference sequence). The CDR3 runs to 14 residues.

The J gene is TRBJ2-7, the V gene TRBV20-1. Germline V CDR1 and CDR2: DFQATT, SNEGSKA (reference sequence). The CDR3 runs to 13 residues. The CDR3: CSARLMSSYEQYF.

The chain uses TRBV14 and TRBJ2-1. This CDR3 is 13 amino acids long. CDR1 is SGHDN, CDR2 FVKESK, per germline. The CDR3 region is CASSQDLRGEQFF.

This rearrangement joins TRBV12-3 or TRBV12-4 to TRBJ1-1. This CDR3 region has 17 residues. The CDR3 region is CASTWGREIHRNTEAFF.

The chain combines TRBV5-6 with TRBJ2-2; the D call from TCRdb, TRBD1, cannot be confirmed without DNA. The CDR3 runs to 15 residues. Germline-derived CDR1 and CDR2 are SGHDT and YYEEEE. The CDR3: CASSLLDRNTGELFF.

The chain has TRBV10-3 and TRBJ1-6; the D gene TCRdb calls, TRBD1, cannot be checked with no DNA. The CDR3 is made up of 13 amino acids. Germline CDR1 ENHRY, CDR2 SYGVKD. The CDR3 is CAISEGGYSPLHF.

The CDR3 spells CSARPLASSTDTQYF. This sequence joins TRBV20-1 and TRBJ2-3; TCRdb returns TRBD2, unconfirmable since there is no DNA. CDR3 length: 15 residues. Per the germline V gene, CDR1 is DFQATT and CDR2 is SNEGSKA (reference sequence).

The CDR3 spells CASRRGTYNEQFF. The chain joins TRBV5-1 to TRBJ2-1. The germline V gene encodes CDR1 SGHRS and CDR2 YFSETQ. This CDR3 has 13 residues.

The CDR3 sequence is CSASRGPSYNEQFF. The V call is TRBV20-1, the J call TRBJ2-1; the TCRdb call, TRBD1, lacks DNA for checking. Germline CDR1 reads DFQATT; CDR2 reads SNEGSKA (reference sequence). The CDR3 is 14 residues long.

The V and J genes are TRBV20-1 and TRBJ2-1; TCRdb lists TRBD2, though no DNA is available to test this call. Germline V lookup: CDR1 DFQATT, CDR2 SNEGSKA (reference sequence). The CDR3 is 14 amino acids. CDR3 loop: CSARGTSGNDEQFF.

The chain recombines TRBV20-1 with TRBJ2-1; TCRdb's D gene call, TRBD2, goes unchecked for lack of DNA. The CDR3 is made up of 14 amino acids. The germline gives CDR1 DFQATT, CDR2 SNEGSKA (reference sequence). The CDR3 is CSARPDRAQMGQFF.

This chain links TRBV28 with TRBJ2-7. Germline CDR1 MDHEN, CDR2 SYDVKM. The CDR3 is 15 residues long. This CDR3 is CASSHLFGQTTKQYF. The full variable domain, with the rest looked up from reference TRBV28 and TRBJ2-7, is DVKVTQSSRYLVKRTGEKVFLECVQDMDHENMFWYRQDPGLGLRLIYFSYDVKMKEKGDIPEGYSVSREKKERFSLILESASTNQTSMYLCASSHLFGQTTKQYFGPGTRLTVT.

This sequence joins TRBV29-1 and TRBJ1-1; TCRdb reports TRBD1, a call that lacks DNA to check it against. Germline assignment: CDR1 SQVTM and CDR2 ANQGSEA. The CDR3 length is 13 residues. The CDR3 loop is CSVGTGGRGEAFF.

This sequence joins TRBV12-3 or TRBV12-4 and TRBJ1-5. The CDR3 runs 14 residues. The CDR3 is CASTQNTVGQPQHF.

V is TRBV28 and J is TRBJ2-7; TCRdb's D call of TRBD1 is untestable without DNA. CDR3 size: 15 residues. The germline CDR1 and CDR2 sequences are MDHEN and SYDVKM. The CDR3 loop reads CASSLRGLGSYEQYF.

The rearrangement links TRBV19 to TRBJ1-5; there is no DNA to check the TCRdb D call of TRBD1. The length of the CDR3 is 15 residues. CDR1 and CDR2 from the germline V gene are LNHDA and SQIVND (reference sequence). This CDR3 reads CASSITGGLNQPQHF.

This rearrangement joins TRBV27 to TRBJ2-1; TCRdb returns TRBD1, unconfirmable since there is no DNA. Germline CDR1 MNHEY, CDR2 SMNVEV (reference sequence). This CDR3 is 16 amino acids long. The CDR3 loop is CASSFPVGGPNNEQFF.

The chain couples TRBV7-9 to TRBJ2-7; TCRdb calls TRBD1, which cannot be checked without DNA. The V gene's germline CDR1 is SEHNR and CDR2 FQNEAQ (reference sequence). The CDR3 runs 16 residues. The chain's CDR3 is CASTQSGGTGSDEQYF.

The chain employs TRBV30 and TRBJ2-7; TCRdb reports TRBD1, a call that lacks DNA to check it against. Germline V gives CDR1 GTSNPN, CDR2 SVGIG (reference sequence). The CDR3 is 14 residues long. CDR3 residues: CAWSAGGASYEQYF.

The J gene is TRBJ1-2, the V gene TRBV4-1; TCRdb designates TRBD1, a call that cannot be tested without DNA. The CDR3 contains 16 residues. Germline V CDR1 and CDR2: MGHRA, YSYEKL. The CDR3 sequence is CASSQVQQGLGYGYTF.

The chain links TRBV25-1 to TRBJ2-7; TCRdb picks TRBD1, but there is no DNA to check that call. Per germline, CDR1 MGHDK and CDR2 SYGVNS. The CDR3 length is 17 residues. Here the CDR3 reads CASSESGTGFYEYEQYF.

This chain links TRBV30 with TRBJ2-1; the TRBD2 assignment by TCRdb is unverifiable without DNA. The germline CDR1 and CDR2 sequences are GTSNPN and SVGIG (reference sequence). The CDR3 has 11 amino acids. The CDR3 here is CAWQAGNEQFF.

The chain carries TRBV9 and TRBJ2-5. CDR1 SGDLS and CDR2 YYNGEE come from the germline V gene. The CDR3 consists of 14 residues. The CDR3 loop reads CASSVDVGTETQYF.